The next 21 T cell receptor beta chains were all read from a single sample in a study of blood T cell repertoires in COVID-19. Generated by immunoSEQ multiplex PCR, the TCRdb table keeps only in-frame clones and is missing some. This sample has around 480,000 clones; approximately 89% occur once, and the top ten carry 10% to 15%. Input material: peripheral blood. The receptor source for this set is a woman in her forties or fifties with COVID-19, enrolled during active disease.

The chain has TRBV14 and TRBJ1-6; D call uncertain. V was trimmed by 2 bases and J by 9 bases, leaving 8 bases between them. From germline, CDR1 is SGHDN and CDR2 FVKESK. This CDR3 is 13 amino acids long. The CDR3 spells CASSQISVSPLHF. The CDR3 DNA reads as TGTGCCAGCAGCCAAATATCCGTTTCACCCCTCCACTTT.

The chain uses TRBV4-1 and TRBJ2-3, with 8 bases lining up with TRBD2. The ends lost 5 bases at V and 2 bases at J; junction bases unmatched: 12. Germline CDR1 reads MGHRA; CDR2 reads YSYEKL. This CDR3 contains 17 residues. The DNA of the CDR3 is TGCGCCAGCAGCGCAGCTCCGGGGGGGTTAAACACAGATACGCAGTATTTT. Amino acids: CASSAAPGGLNTDTQYF.

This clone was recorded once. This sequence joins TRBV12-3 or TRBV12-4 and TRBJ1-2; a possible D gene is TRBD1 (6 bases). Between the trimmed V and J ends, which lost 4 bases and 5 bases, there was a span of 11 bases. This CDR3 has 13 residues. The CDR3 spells CASSSGQLYGYTF. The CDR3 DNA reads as TGTGCCAGCAGTTCCGGACAGCTGTATGGCTACACCTTC.

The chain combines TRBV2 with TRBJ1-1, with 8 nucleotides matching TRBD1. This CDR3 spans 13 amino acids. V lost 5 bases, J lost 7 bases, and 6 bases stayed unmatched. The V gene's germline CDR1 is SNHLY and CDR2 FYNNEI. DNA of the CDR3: TGTGCCAGCAGTAGAAGGACAGGGAATGAAGCTTTCTTT. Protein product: CASSRRTGNEAFF.

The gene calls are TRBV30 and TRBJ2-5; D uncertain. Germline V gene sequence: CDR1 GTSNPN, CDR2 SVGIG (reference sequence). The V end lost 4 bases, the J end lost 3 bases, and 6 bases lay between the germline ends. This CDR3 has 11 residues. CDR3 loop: CAWNREETQYF. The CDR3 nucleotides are TGTGCCTGGAATAGAGAAGAGACCCAGTACTTC.

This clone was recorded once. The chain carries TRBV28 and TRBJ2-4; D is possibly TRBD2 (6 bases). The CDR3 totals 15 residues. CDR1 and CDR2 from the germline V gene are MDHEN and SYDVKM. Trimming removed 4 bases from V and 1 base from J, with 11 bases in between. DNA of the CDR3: TGTGCCAGCAGTTACGCGGGGCGCGCCAAAAACATTCAGTACTTC. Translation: CASSYAGRAKNIQYF. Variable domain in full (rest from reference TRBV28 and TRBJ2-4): DVKVTQSSRYLVKRTGEKVFLECVQDMDHENMFWYRQDPGLGLRLIYFSYDVKMKEKGDIPEGYSVSREKKERFSLILESASTNQTSMYLCASSYAGRAKNIQYFGAGTRLSVL.

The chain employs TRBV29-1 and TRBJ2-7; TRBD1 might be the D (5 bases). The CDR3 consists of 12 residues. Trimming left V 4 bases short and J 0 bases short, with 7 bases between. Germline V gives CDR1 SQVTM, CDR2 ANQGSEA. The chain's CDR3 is CSVVTGSYEQYF. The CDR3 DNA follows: TGCAGCGTTGTAACAGGCTCCTACGAGCAGTACTTC.

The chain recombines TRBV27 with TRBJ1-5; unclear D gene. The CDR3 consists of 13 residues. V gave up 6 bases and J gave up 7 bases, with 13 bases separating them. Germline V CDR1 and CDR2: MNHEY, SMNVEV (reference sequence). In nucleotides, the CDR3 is TGTGCCAGCAGACGTACGGCGGGGCAGCCCCAGCATTTT. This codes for CASRRTAGQPQHF.

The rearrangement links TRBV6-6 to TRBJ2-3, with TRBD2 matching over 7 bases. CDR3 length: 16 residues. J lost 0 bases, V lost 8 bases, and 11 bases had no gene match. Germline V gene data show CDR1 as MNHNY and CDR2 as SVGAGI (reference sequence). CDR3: CASQTGGLPSTDTQYF. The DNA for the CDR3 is TGTGCCAGCCAAACGGGAGGCCTTCCTAGCACAGATACGCAGTATTTT.

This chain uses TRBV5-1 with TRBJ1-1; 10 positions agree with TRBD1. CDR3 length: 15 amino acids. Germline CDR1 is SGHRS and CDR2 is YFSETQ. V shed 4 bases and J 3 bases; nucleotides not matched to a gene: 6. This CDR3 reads CASSARQGADTEAFF. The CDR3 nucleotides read TGCGCCAGCAGCGCGAGACAGGGGGCGGACACTGAAGCTTTCTTT. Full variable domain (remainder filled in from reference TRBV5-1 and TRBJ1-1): KAGVTQTPRYLIKTRGQQVTLSCSPISGHRSVSWYQQTPGQGLQFLFEYFSETQRNKGNFPGRFSGRQFSNSRSEMNVSTLELGDSALYLCASSARQGADTEAFFGQGTRLTVV.

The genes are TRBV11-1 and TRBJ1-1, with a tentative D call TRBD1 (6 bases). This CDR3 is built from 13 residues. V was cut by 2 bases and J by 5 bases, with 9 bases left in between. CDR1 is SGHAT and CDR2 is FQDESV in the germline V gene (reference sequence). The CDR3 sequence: CASSLTTGTEAFF. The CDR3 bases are TGTGCCAGCAGCTTAACAACAGGGACTGAAGCTTTCTTT.

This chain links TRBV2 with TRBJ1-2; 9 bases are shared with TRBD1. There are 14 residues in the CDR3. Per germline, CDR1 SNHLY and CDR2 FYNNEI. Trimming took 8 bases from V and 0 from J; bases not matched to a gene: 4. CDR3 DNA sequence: TGTGCCAGCTTTAGGACAGGGGCTAACTATGGCTACACCTTC. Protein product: CASFRTGANYGYTF.

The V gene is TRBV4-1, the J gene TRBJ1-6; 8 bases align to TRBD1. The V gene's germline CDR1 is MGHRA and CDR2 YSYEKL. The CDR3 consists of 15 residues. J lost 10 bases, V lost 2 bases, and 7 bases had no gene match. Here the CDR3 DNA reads TGCGCCAGCAGCCAAAAAGACAGGGGCAGGTCACCCCTCCACTTT. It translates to CASSQKDRGRSPLHF.

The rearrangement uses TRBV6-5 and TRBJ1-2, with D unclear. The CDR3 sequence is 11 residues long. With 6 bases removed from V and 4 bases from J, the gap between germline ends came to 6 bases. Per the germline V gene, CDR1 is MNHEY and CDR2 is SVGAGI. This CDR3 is CASRHSYGYTF. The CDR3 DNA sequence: TGTGCCAGCAGGCACAGCTATGGCTACACCTTC.

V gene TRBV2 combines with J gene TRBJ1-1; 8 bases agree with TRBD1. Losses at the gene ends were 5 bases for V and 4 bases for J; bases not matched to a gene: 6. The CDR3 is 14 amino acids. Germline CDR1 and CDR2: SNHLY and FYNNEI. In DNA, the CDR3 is TGTGCCAGCAGTCTTGACAGGGGCGGCACTGAAGCTTTCTTT. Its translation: CASSLDRGGTEAFF.

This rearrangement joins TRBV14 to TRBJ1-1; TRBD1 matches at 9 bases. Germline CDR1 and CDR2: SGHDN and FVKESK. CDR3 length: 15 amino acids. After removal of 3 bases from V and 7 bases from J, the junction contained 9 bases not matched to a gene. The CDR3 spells CASSQWTGEKSEAFF. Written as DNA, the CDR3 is TGTGCCAGCAGCCAGTGGACAGGGGAAAAGAGTGAAGCTTTCTTT.

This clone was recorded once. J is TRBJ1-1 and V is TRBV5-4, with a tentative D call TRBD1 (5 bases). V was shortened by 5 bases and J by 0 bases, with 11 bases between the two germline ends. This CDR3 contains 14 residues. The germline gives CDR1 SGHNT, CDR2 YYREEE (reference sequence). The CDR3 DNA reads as TGTGCCAGCAGGCCAGGGTTCATGAACACTGAAGCTTTCTTT. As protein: CASRPGFMNTEAFF.

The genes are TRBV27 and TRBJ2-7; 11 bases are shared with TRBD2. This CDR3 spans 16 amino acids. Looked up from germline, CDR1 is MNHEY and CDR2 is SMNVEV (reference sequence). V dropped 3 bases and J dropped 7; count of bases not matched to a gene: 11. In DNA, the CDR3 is TGTGCCAGCAGTTTGCTTCTAGCGGGGGGCCGGGGTGAGCAGTACTTC. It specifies CASSLLLAGGRGEQYF.

DNA for the CDR3: TGTGCCACCAGTGATTTACAGGATGAACAAGAGACCCAGTACTTC. Translation: CATSDLQDEQETQYF. The chain has TRBV24-1 and TRBJ2-5; TRBD1 is a possible D gene (5 bases). The CDR3 consists of 15 residues. CDR1 KGHDR and CDR2 SFDVKD come from the germline V gene. V was clipped by 1 base and J by 2 bases, with 10 bases between them.

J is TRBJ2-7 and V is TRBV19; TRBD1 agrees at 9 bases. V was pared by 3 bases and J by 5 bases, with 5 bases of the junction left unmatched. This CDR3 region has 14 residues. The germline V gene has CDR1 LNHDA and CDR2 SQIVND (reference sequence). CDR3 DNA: TGTGCCAGTAGTATTGGACAGGGGATCAACGAGCAGTACTTC. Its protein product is CASSIGQGINEQYF.

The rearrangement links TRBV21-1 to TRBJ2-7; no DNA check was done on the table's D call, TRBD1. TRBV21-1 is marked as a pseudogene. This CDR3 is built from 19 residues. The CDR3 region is CASSKVLPERTGEKYEQYF. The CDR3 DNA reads TGTGCCAGCAGCAAAGTCCTCCCAGAACGGACAGGGGAAAAGTACGAGCAGTACTTC.